The sequence of this TCR beta chain was determined in a study of lymphopenia after photon versus proton radiotherapy. TCRdb's table, derived via immunoSEQ multiplex PCR, lists solely in-frame clones and lacks some. There are 15,000 or so clones in the sample; 82% occur only once, and approximately 25% lies in the top ten. This clone was observed a few times. The sequence came from a man aged 50 to 60 with gastric cancer. The starting material was peripheral blood, obtained from a patient treated with photon-based radiotherapy.

The CDR3 spells CASSYDQGAHGYTF. The DNA for the CDR3 is TGTGCCAGCAGTTACGACCAGGGGGCTCATGGCTACACCTTC. This chain connects TRBV6-6 to TRBJ1-2, with 8 bases that match TRBD1. Losses at the gene ends were 2 bases for V and 6 bases for J; bases not matched to a gene: 5. Germline V lookup: CDR1 MNHNY, CDR2 SVGAGI (reference sequence). This CDR3 comprises 14 residues.